A few counts support the clone carrying this TCR beta chain. No antigen is known for it. Libraries for TCR beta were made by quantitative 5'-RACE with molecular barcodes. A single record per CDR3 protein comes from TCRdb applying MiXCR to the 5' RACE reads. The data hold 250,000 or so distinct CDR3 sequences, with 20% to 30% observed a single time. This sample stems from a study of CD8 T cells in ankylosing spondylitis. Whole-study findings and limits: Peripheral blood samples showed relatively rare disease-linked clones, and these clones were CD8+. What seemed typical of ankylosing spondylitis blood was a TCR beta motif built from eight highly homologous variants.

What was sequenced was blood, either unsorted or a sorted T cell fraction (not recorded which). The sequence came from a male donor with ankylosing spondylitis or in good health (not recorded which).

The CDR3 DNA reads TGCAGTGCTAGGTCCAGAACCGGCTCCTACGAGCAGTACTTC. It yields the protein CSARSRTGSYEQYF. This chain uses TRBV20-1 with TRBJ2-7; no definite D call. Trimming stripped 3 bases from V and 0 bases from J, with 12 bases between. Germline V gives CDR1 DFQATT, CDR2 SNEGSKA (reference sequence). This CDR3 contains 14 residues.